This T cell receptor (beta chain) was retrieved from a study of blood T cell repertoires in COVID-19. Study at large: From the United States, Italy and Spain came samples of acute and convalescent COVID-19.

Authors' processing steps: For nucleated cells, counts were estimated from reference gene primer amplification. The data were produced by immunoSEQ multiplex PCR, yet TCRdb's version contains in-frame clones alone and is incomplete. V and J calls and clone size come straight from that table; D and trimming were deduced from the DNA. The table lists about 160,000 clones, 70% to 90% of them singletons. Patients from Seattle were sampled longitudinally, starting during active infection. The CDR3 loop spans 15 amino acids. Germline values: CDR1 KGHSH, CDR2 LQKENI. V was pared by 6 bases and J by 1 base, with 4 bases of the junction left unmatched.

The V call is TRBV18, the J call TRBJ2-3; 10 bases map to TRBD1. Sequencing was carried out using peripheral blood. The clonotype was recovered from a woman in her sixties with COVID-19, enrolled during active disease. The CDR3 region is CASSSGTGGTDTQYF. CDR3 DNA: TGTGCCAGCTCGTCCGGGACAGGGGGCACAGATACGCAGTATTTT.